Listed here is a single T cell receptor (beta chain). Its antigen remains unidentified. The junction and the germline gene differ at one end; a read error may be behind it. Germline-derived CDR1 and CDR2 are MNHEY and SMNVEV (reference sequence). The CDR3 extends over 15 amino acids. This specimen belongs to a study of shared clonotypes between healthy human individuals. Study-level findings and limits: Unshared clonotypes carried lower generation probabilities than those common to all four donors.

There were only Caucasian adults among the donors, and all lived in Nashville, Tennessee. Profiled with immunoSEQ multiplex PCR; TCRdb holds only in-frame clones, not every one. There are about 2.4 million clones in the sample; 90% to 95% occur only once, and about 0.34% lies in the top ten. The receptor comes from a man younger than 35 in good health. Some clones in this sample may be carry-over from other donors' samples. This chain links TRBV27 with TRBJ2-5; D is perhaps TRBD2 (7 bases). The material sequenced was naive CD4+ T cells from PBMCs. Subset here: CD45RA+ positively selected. CDR3 in amino acids: CASSLYGGQGGVANF. CDR3 bases: TGTGCCAGCAGTTTATACGGGGGGCAGGGAGGGGTCGCGAACTTC.